A single sample gave rise to the 22 T cell receptor beta chains below, sequenced in a study of T cell repertoires in cytomegalovirus infection (dated by TCRdb to between 2018 and 2021). TCRdb records Illumina HiSeq 1500 as the sequencer. TCRdb applied fastp at Q25 and MiXCR to the public reads, then kept only in-frame beta chains. Rows merge per CDR3 protein into single entries with the most common DNA and genes. For this sample the table gives roughly 570,000 distinct CDR3 sequences, of which 40% were detected only once. Of the sample, 48% is held by the ten largest clones. No antigens are known for them. The treatment or condition tag for this specimen amounts to: in vitro stimulation with specific CMV peptide epitopes to enrich CMV-specific T cells. Sequenced here: cultured PBMCs, sampled from culture after CMV antigen stimulation. The receptors here all came from a human donor in good health (CMV status not recorded). Some clones in this sample may be carry-over from other donors' samples.

This chain links TRBV2 with TRBJ2-1, with D possibly being TRBD2 (6 bases). Germline V gives CDR1 SNHLY, CDR2 FYNNEI. Trimming took off 4 bases at V and 7 bases at J, with 14 bases between the two ends. The CDR3 consists of 14 residues. This CDR3 reads CASSGTSIQNEQFF. CDR3 bases: TGTGCCAGCAGTGGAACTAGCATCCAAAATGAGCAGTTCTTC.

The V gene is TRBV27, the J gene TRBJ1-5, with D hard to call. Germline assignment: CDR1 MNHEY and CDR2 SMNVEV (reference sequence). Trimming removed 8 bases at V and 5 bases at J, with 7 bases between. The CDR3 spans 11 residues. The CDR3 DNA follows: TGTGCCAGCCTAGGAGATCAGCCCCAGCATTTT. Translated, it gives CASLGDQPQHF.

The chain links TRBV11-2 to TRBJ2-7; D unclear. V was trimmed by 5 bases and J by 3 bases, leaving 14 bases between them. Per germline, CDR1 SGHAT and CDR2 FQNNGV. The CDR3 has 14 residues. CDR3 coding DNA: TGTGCCAGCAGCCTCCTAGTCCCTTTCTACGAGCAGTACTTC. Translated, it gives CASSLLVPFYEQYF.

This clonotype was observed a handful of times. The chain links TRBV6-6 to TRBJ1-6, with D hard to call. The CDR3 covers 13 residues. Between the trimmed V and J ends, which lost 6 bases and 11 bases, there was a span of 14 bases. The germline CDR1 and CDR2 sequences are MNHNY and SVGAGI (reference sequence). CDR3 sequence: CASRRQALTPLHF. The CDR3 coding sequence is TGTGCCAGCAGGAGGCAGGCCTTGACACCCCTCCACTTT.

The rearrangement uses TRBV20-1 and TRBJ2-7; 9 bases agree with TRBD2. From germline, CDR1 is DFQATT and CDR2 SNEGSKA (reference sequence). With 1 base clipped from V and 0 bases from J, the junction kept 4 bases outside the gene matches. This CDR3 spans 15 amino acids. CDR3 coding DNA: TGCAGTGCTAGAGTTGGCGGGAGGGCCTCCTACGAGCAGTACTTC. Encoded protein: CSARVGGRASYEQYF.

This clonotype was seen only a few times. This rearrangement joins TRBV7-9 to TRBJ2-3; 8 bases are a match to TRBD1. CDR1 and CDR2 (germline): SEHNR, FQNEAQ (reference sequence). V lost 3 bases and J lost 2; bases outside the gene matches: 4. This CDR3 comprises 15 residues. CDR3 amino acids: CASSFMGQATDTQYF. CDR3 bases: TGTGCCAGCAGCTTTATGGGACAGGCCACAGATACGCAGTATTTT.

The chain couples TRBV20-1 to TRBJ1-6; 7 bases are shared with TRBD1. With V trimmed by 6 bases and J by 5 bases, 7 bases remained unmatched. This CDR3 contains 14 residues. Germline-derived CDR1 and CDR2 are DFQATT and SNEGSKA (reference sequence). The CDR3 region is CSANSDRDNSPLHF. For the CDR3, the DNA is TGCAGTGCCAACTCAGACAGGGATAATTCACCCCTCCACTTT.

V is TRBV5-1 and J is TRBJ2-1; no clear D gene. Germline CDR1 reads SGHRS; CDR2 reads YFSETQ. This CDR3 contains 14 residues. Trimming shortened V by 4 bases and J by 6 bases, and 14 bases separated the two germline ends. CDR3 in DNA: TGCGCCAGCAGCCTAGAGCTGCCAGGCAATGAGCAGTTCTTC. Encoded protein: CASSLELPGNEQFF.

The V call is TRBV30, the J call TRBJ2-3; D tentatively reads TRBD1 or TRBD2 (5 bases each). Germline V gene lookup returns CDR1 GTSNPN and CDR2 SVGIG (reference sequence). CDR3 length: 16 residues. V was pared by 3 bases and J by 2 bases, with 18 bases between. The CDR3 nucleotides read TGTGCCTGGAGCGCCGAGGGGTTTAGCTACACAGATACGCAGTATTTT. Its translation: CAWSAEGFSYTDTQYF.

V is TRBV7-8 and J is TRBJ1-2; D is ambiguous. V shed 2 bases and J shed 3 bases, with 13 bases lying between them. This CDR3 is built from 15 residues. Looked up from germline, CDR1 is SGHVS and CDR2 is FQNEAQ. In nucleotides, the CDR3 is TGTGCCAGCAGCTTATACGGCAGTTCTGACTATGGCTACACCTTC. Its protein product is CASSLYGSSDYGYTF.

The CDR3 sequence: CASSDTEGTHNEQFF. The CDR3 bases are TGTGCCAGCAGTGACACAGAGGGCACACACAATGAGCAGTTCTTC. The rearrangement joins TRBV6-2 or TRBV6-3 to TRBJ2-1, with TRBD2 as a possible D gene (5 bases). The V end was cut by 5 bases, the J end by 5 bases, with 16 bases between. In germline, CDR1 is MNHEY, CDR2 SVGEGT. The CDR3 is 15 amino acids.

This rearrangement joins TRBV7-2 to TRBJ2-1; D is undetermined. The germline gives CDR1 SGHTA, CDR2 FQGNSA. This CDR3 has 14 residues. V gave up 2 bases and J gave up 4 bases, with 9 bases separating them. Here the CDR3 DNA reads TGTGCCAGCAGCTTACTGATGGGTTACAATGAGCAGTTCTTC. It specifies CASSLLMGYNEQFF. The full variable domain, with the rest looked up from reference TRBV7-2 and TRBJ2-1, is GAGVSQSPSNKVTEKGKDVELRCDPISGHTALYWYRQSLGQGLEFLIYFQGNSAPDKSGLPSDRFSAERTGGSVSTLTIQRTQQEDSAVYLCASSLLMGYNEQFFGPGTRLTVL.

This clonotype has just a few counts. V usage is TRBV6-5 and J usage is TRBJ2-3, with TRBD1 matching over 9 bases. V shed 6 bases and J 2 bases; nucleotides not matched to a gene: 9. In germline, CDR1 is MNHEY, CDR2 SVGAGI. CDR3 length: 16 residues. CDR3 nucleotide sequence: TGTGCCAGCAGAAACGGCGGACAGGGGATCACAGATACGCAGTATTTT. This gives the protein CASRNGGQGITDTQYF.

The V and J genes are TRBV27 and TRBJ2-1; D remains ambiguous. With 5 bases removed from V and 5 bases from J, the gap between germline ends came to 10 bases. Germline CDR1 is MNHEY and CDR2 is SMNVEV (reference sequence). CDR3 length equals 13 residues. The CDR3 DNA follows: TGTGCCAGCAGTACATCGACCCACAATGAGCAGTTCTTC. Amino acid sequence: CASSTSTHNEQFF.

V and J are TRBV6-5 and TRBJ2-3, with D possibly being TRBD1 (6 bases). The V and J ends lost 5 bases and 9 bases respectively, with 12 bases between them. The germline CDR1 and CDR2 sequences are MNHEY and SVGAGI. The CDR3 covers 12 residues. CDR3 sequence (DNA): TGTGCCAGCAGTCCCCGAGGGGGAACGCAGTATTTT. Residues: CASSPRGGTQYF.

The sample holds a few counts of this clonotype. V usage is TRBV7-2 and J usage is TRBJ2-3; a weak D match, TRBD1 (6 bases). The V gene lost 4 bases and the J gene lost 2 bases, with 16 bases spanning the gap. This CDR3 has 16 residues. Germline V CDR1 and CDR2: SGHTA, FQGNSA. The CDR3 reads CASSSYGAGATDTQYF. CDR3 DNA sequence: TGTGCCAGCAGCTCTTATGGGGCAGGGGCCACAGATACGCAGTATTTT.

The chain couples TRBV2 to TRBJ2-1; D is perhaps TRBD1 or TRBD2 (5 bases each). Per germline, CDR1 SNHLY and CDR2 FYNNEI. V dropped 5 bases and J dropped 6 bases, with 11 bases sitting between them. The length of the CDR3 is 13 residues. CDR3 region: CASSTGTINEQFF. The CDR3 DNA sequence: TGTGCCAGCAGTACCGGGACGATCAATGAGCAGTTCTTC.

The gene calls are TRBV11-2 and TRBJ1-1; a weak D match, TRBD1 (6 bases). CDR1 is SGHAT and CDR2 is FQNNGV in the germline V gene. This CDR3 region has 15 residues. V was clipped by 5 bases and J by 10 bases, with 23 bases between them. The DNA of the CDR3 is TGTGCCAGCAGCCTGACGGATCAGGGGACGTCGCGAGCTTTCTTT. It encodes CASSLTDQGTSRAFF.

This clonotype appeared a few times. This chain joins TRBV6-6 and TRBJ2-1; no clear D gene. V was shortened by 2 bases and J by 6 bases, with 2 bases between the two germline ends. This CDR3 has 11 residues. Looked up from germline, CDR1 is MNHNY and CDR2 is SVGAGI (reference sequence). The CDR3 nucleotides read TGTGCCAGCAGTTACCTCAATGAGCAGTTCTTC. Translation gives CASSYLNEQFF.

This clonotype came up a few times. V gene TRBV12-5 combines with J gene TRBJ2-7; 7 bases align to TRBD2. In germline, CDR1 is LGHNT, CDR2 FRNRAP. The CDR3 totals 14 residues. Trimming removed 5 bases from V and 3 bases from J; junction bases left unmatched: 7. The CDR3 loop reads CASGPVGGSYEQYF. The CDR3 nucleotides read TGTGCTAGTGGTCCGGTGGGCGGGAGCTACGAGCAGTACTTC.

This clonotype was detected once. This chain links TRBV4-1 with TRBJ1-1; no firm D call. Germline CDR1 reads MGHRA; CDR2 reads YSYEKL. The CDR3 is made up of 13 amino acids. V lost 4 bases to trimming and J lost 4 bases, with 10 bases between them. CDR3 bases: TGCGCCAGCAGCCCAAGGACGGCCACTGAAGCTTTCTTT. Translating gives CASSPRTATEAFF.

V is TRBV28 and J is TRBJ1-2, with 9 bases matching TRBD1. The CDR3 totals 17 residues. With V trimmed by 5 bases and J by 3 bases, 13 bases remained unmatched. Germline values: CDR1 MDHEN, CDR2 SYDVKM. CDR3 region: CASSPPTGGADYYGYTF. CDR3 DNA sequence: TGTGCCAGCAGTCCGCCTACAGGGGGCGCAGACTACTATGGCTACACCTTC.